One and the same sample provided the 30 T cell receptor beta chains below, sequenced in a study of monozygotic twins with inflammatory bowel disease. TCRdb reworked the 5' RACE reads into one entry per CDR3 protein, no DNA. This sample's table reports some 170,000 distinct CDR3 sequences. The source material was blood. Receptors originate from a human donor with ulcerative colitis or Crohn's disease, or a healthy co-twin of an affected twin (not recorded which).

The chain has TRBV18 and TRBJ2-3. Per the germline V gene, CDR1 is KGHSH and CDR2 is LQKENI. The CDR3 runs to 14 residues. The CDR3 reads CASSDRGHSDTQYF. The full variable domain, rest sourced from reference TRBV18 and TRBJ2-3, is NAGVMQNPRHLVRRRGQEARLRCSPMKGHSHVYWYRQLPEEGLKFMVYLQKENIIDESGMPKERFSAEFPKEGPSILRIQQVVRGDSAAYFCASSDRGHSDTQYFGPGTRLTVL.

CDR3 loop: CASTFGDNEQFF. V gene TRBV7-3 combines with J gene TRBJ2-1. The CDR3 covers 12 residues. In germline, CDR1 is SGHTA, CDR2 FQGTGA.

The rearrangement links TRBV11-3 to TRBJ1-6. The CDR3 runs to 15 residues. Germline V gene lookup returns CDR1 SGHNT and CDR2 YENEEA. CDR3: CASSSGSSGHSPLHF.

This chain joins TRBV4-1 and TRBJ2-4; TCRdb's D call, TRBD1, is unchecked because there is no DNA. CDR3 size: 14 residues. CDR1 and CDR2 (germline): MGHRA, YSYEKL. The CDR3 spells CASSQQTGTGDKYF.

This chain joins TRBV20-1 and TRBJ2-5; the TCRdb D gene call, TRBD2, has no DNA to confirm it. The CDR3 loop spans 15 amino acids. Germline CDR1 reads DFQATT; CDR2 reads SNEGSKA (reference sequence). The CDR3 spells CSARDRLAGQETQYF.

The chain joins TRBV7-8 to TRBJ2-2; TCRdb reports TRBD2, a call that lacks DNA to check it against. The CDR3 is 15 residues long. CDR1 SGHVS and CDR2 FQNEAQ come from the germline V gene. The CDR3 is CASSLRDSNTGELFF.

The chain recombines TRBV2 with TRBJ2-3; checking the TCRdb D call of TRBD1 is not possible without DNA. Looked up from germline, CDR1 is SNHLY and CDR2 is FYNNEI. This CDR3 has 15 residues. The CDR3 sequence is CASNRGTVSTDTQYF. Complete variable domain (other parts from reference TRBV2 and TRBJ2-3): EPEVTQTPSHQVTQMGQEVILRCVPISNHLYFYWYRQILGQKVEFLVSFYNNEISEKSEIFDDQFSVERPDGSNFTLKIRSTKLEDSAMYFCASNRGTVSTDTQYFGPGTRLTVL.

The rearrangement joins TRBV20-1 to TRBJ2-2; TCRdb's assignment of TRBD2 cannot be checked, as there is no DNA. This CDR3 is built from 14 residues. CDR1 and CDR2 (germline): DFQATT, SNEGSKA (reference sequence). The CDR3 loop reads CSARSAGGTGELFF.

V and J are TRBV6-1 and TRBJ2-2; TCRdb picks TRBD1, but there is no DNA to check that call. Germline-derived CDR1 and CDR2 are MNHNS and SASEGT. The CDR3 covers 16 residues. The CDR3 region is CASSGPGQRYTGELFF.

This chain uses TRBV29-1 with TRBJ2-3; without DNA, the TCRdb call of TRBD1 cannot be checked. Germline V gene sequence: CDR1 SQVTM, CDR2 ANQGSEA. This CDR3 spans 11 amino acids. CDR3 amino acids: CSVRQGDTQYF.

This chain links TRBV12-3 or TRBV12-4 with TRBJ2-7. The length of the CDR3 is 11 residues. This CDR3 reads CASSLVQDLYF.

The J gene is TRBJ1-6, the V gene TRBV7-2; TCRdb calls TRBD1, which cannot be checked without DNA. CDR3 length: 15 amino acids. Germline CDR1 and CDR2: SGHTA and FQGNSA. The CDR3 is CASSLGTVYNSPLHF.

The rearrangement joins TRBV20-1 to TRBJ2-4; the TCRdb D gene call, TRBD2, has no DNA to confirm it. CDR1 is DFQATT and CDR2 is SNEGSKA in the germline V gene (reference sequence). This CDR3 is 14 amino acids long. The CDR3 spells CSAPDGRAKNIQYF.

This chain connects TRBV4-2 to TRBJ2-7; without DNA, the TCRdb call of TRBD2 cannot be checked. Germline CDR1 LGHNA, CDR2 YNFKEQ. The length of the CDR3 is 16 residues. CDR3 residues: CASSQDRLAGVYEQYF.

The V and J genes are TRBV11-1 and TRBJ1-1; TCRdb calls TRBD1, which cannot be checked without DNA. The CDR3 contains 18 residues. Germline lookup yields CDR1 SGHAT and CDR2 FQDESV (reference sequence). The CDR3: CASSSITGGLPGDGEAFF.

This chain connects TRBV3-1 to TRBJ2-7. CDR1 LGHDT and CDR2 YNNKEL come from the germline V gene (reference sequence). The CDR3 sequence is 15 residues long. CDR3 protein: CASSQDQGWSYEQYF.

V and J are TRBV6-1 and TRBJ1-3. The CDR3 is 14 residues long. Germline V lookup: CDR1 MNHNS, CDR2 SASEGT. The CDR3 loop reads CAVGFGGSGNTIYF.

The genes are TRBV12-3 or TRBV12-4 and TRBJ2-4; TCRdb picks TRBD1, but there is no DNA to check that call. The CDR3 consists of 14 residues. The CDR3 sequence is CASSPDRAKNIQYF.

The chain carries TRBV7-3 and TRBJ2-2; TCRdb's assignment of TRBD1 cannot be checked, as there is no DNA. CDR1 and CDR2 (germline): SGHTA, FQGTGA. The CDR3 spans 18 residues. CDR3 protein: CASSQRDRPFANTGELFF.

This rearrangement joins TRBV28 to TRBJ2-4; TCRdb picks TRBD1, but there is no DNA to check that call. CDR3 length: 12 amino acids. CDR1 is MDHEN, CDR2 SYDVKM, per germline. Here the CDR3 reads CASSRQGNIQYF.

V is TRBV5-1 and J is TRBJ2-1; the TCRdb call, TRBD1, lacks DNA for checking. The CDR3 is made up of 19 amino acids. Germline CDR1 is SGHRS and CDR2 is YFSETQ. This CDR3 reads CASSFVPGQGRSSYNEQFF.

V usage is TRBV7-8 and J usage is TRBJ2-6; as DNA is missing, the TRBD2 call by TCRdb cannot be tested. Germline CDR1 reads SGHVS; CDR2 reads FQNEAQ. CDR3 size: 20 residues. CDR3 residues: CASSWLPGLPGGSGANVLTF.

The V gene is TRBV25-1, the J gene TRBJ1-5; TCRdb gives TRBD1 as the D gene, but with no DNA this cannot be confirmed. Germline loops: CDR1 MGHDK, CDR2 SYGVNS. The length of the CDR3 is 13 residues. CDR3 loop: CASSEPGSQPQHF.

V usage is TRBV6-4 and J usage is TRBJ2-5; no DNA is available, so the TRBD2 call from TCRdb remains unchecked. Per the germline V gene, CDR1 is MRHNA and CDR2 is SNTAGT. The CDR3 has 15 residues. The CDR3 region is CASSPKGNIGETQYF.

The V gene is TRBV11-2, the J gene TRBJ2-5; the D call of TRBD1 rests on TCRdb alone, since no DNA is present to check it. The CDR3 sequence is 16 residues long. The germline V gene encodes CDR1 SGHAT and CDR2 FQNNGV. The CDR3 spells CASSSSTPGPQETQYF.

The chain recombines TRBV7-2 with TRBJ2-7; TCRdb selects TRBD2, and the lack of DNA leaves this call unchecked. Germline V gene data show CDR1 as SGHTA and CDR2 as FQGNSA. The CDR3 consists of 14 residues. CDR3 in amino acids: CASSQGTTANEQYF.

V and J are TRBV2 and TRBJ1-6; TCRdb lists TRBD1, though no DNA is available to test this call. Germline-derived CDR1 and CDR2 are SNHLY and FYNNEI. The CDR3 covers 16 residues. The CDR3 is CASNPPRADSNSPLHF.

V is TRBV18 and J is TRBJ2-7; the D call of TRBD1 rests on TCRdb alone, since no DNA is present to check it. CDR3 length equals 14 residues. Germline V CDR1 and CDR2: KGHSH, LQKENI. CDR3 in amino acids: CASSPTGRSYEQYF.

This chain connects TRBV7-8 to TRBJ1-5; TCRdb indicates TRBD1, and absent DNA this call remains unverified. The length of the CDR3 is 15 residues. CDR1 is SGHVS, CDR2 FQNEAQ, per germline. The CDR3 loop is CASSWGQASNQPQHF.

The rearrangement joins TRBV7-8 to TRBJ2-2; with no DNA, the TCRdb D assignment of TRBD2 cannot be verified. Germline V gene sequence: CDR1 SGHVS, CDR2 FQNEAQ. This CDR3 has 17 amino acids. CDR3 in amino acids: CASSSTSGSGGTGELFF.